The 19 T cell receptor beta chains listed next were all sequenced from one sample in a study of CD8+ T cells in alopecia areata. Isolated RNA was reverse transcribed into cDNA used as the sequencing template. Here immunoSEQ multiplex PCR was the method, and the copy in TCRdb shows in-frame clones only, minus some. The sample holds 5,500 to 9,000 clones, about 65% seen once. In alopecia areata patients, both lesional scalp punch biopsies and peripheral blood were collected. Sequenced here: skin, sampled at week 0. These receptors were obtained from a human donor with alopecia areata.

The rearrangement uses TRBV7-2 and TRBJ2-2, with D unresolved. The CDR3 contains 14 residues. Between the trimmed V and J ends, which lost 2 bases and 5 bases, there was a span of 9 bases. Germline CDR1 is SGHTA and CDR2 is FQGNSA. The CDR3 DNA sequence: TGTGCCAGCAGCTTATTGGGGTTGACCGGGGAGCTGTTTTTT. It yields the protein CASSLLGLTGELFF.

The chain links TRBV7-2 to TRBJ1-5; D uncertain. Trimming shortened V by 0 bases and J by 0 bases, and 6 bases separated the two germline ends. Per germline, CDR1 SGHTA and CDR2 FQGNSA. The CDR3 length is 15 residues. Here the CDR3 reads CASSLAWDSNQPQHF. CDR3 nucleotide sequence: TGTGCCAGCAGCTTAGCGTGGGATAGCAATCAGCCCCAGCATTTT.

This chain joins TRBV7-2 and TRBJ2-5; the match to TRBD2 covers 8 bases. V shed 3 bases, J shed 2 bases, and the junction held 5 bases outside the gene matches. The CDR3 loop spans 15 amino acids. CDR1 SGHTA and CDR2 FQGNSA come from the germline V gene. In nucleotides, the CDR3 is TGTGCCAGCAGCTTGAGACTAGCGACTCAAGAGACCCAGTACTTC. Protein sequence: CASSLRLATQETQYF.

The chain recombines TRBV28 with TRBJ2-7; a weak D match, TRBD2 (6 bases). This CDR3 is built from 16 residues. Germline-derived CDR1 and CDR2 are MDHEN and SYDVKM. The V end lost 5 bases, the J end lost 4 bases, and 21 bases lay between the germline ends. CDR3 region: CASSPTAGRPVYEQYF. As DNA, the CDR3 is TGTGCCAGCAGTCCAACCGCGGGACGGCCTGTTTACGAGCAGTACTTC. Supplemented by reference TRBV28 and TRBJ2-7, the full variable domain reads DVKVTQSSRYLVKRTGEKVFLECVQDMDHENMFWYRQDPGLGLRLIYFSYDVKMKEKGDIPEGYSVSREKKERFSLILESASTNQTSMYLCASSPTAGRPVYEQYFGPGTRLTVT.

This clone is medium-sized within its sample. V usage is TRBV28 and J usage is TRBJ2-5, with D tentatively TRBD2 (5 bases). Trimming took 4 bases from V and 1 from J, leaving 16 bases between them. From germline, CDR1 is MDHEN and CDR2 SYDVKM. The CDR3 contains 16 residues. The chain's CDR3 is CASSSDSRGIQETQYF. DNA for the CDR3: TGTGCCAGCAGTTCCGACTCTCGAGGGATCCAAGAGACCCAGTACTTC.

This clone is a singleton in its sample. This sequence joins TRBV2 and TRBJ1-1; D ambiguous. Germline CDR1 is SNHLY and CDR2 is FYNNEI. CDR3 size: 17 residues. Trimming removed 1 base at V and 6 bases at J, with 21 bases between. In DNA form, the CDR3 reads TGTGCCAGCAGTGAAGGATATAGTTTTGGGAAGGGCCCTGAAGCTTTCTTT. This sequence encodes CASSEGYSFGKGPEAFF.

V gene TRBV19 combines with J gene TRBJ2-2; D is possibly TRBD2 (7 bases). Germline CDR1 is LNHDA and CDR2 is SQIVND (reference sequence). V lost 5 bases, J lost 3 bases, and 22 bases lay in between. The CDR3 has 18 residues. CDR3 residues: CASSAQIGGDLHTGELFF. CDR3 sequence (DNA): TGTGCCAGTAGTGCCCAAATAGGGGGGGACCTCCACACCGGGGAGCTGTTTTTT.

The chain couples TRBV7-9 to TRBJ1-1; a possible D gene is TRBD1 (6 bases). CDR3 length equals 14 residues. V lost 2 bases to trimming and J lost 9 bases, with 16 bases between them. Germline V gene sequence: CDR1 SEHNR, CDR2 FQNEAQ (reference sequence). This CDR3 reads CASSLSWTGTQAFF. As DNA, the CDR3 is TGTGCCAGCAGCTTAAGTTGGACCGGGACACAAGCTTTCTTT.

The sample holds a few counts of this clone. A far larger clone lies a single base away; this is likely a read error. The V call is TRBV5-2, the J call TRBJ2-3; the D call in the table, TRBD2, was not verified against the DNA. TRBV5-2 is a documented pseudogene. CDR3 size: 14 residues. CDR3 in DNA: TGTGCCAGCAGCCAAGTGGATAGCGGGGGTCAGGAGTATTTT. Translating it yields CASSQVDSGGQEYF.

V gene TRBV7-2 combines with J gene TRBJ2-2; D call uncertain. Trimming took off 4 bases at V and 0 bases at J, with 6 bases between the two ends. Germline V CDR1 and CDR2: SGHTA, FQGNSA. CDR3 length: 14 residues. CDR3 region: CASSYTSNTGELFF. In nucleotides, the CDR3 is TGTGCCAGCAGCTACACTTCGAACACCGGGGAGCTGTTTTTT.

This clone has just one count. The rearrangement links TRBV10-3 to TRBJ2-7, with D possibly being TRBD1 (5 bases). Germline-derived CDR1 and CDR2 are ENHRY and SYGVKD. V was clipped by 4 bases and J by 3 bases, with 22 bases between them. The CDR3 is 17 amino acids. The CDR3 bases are TGTGCCATCAGTGCTTCCCCGGTAGGACACGATCTCTACGAGCAGTACTTC. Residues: CAISASPVGHDLYEQYF.

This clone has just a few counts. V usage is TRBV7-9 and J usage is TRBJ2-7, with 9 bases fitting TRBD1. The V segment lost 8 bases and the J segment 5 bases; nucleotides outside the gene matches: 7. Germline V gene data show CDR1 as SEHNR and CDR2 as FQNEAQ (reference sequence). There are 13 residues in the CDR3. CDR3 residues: CASSSGTGNEQYF. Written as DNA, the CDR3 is TGTGCCAGCTCGTCCGGGACAGGGAACGAGCAGTACTTC. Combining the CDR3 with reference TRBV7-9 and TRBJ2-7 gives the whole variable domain DTGVSQNPRHKITKRGQNVTFRCDPISEHNRLYWYRQTLGQGPEFLTYFQNEAQLEKSRLLSDRFSAERPKGSFSTLEIQRTEQGDSAMYLCASSSGTGNEQYFGPGTRLTVT.

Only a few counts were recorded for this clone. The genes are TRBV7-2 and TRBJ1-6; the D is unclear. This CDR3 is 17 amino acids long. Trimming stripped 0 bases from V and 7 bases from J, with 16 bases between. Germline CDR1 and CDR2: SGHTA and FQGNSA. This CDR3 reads CASSLALHRSRNSPLHF. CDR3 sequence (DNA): TGTGCCAGCAGCTTAGCCCTACACCGTTCGAGGAATTCACCCCTCCACTTT.

The CDR3 region is CASSLLGQGVDGYTF. CDR3 nucleotides: TGTGCCAGCAGCCTTCTTGGACAGGGAGTCGATGGCTACACCTTC. The V call is TRBV7-8, the J call TRBJ1-2, with 8 bases that match TRBD1. There are 15 residues in the CDR3. The trim removed 5 bases at V and 6 bases at J, leaving 11 bases unmatched. Germline loops: CDR1 SGHVS, CDR2 FQNEAQ.

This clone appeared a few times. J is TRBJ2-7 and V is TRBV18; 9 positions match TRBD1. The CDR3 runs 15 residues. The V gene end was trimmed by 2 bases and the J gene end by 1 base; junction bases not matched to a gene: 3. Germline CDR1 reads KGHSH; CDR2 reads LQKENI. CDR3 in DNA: TGTGCCAGCTCACCAGACGGGACAGGGTCCTACGAGCAGTACTTC. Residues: CASSPDGTGSYEQYF.

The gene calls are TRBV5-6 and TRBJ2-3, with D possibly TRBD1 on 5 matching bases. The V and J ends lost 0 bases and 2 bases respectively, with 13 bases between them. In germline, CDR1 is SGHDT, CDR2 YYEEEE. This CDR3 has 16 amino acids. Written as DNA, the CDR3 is TGTGCCAGCAGCTTGGAGGACAACCTTTACACAGATACGCAGTATTTT. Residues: CASSLEDNLYTDTQYF. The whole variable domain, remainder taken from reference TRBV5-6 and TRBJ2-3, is DAGVTQSPTHLIKTRGQQVTLRCSPKSGHDTVSWYQQALGQGPQFIFQYYEEEERQRGNFPDRFSGHQFPNYSSELNVNALLLGDSALYLCASSLEDNLYTDTQYFGPGTRLTVL.

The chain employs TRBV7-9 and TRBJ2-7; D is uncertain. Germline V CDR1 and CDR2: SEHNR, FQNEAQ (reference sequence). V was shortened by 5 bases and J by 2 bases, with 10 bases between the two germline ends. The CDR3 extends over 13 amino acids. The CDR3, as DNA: TGTGCCAGCAGCCCGAAGGGTCCCTACGAGCAGTACTTC. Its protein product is CASSPKGPYEQYF.

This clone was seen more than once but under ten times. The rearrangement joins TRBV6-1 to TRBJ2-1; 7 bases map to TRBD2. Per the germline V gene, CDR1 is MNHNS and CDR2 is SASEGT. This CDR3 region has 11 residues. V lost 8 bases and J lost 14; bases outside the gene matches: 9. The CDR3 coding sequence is TGTGCCAGCCTCGGACTAGAGGTTGAGTTCTTC. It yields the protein CASLGLEVEFF.

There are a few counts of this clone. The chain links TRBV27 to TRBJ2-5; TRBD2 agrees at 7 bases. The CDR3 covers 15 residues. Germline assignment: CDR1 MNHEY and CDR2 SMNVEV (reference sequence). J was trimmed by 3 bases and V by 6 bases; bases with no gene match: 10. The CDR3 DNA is TGTGCCAGCAGACGTCGGAGTGGGGGGGAAGAGACCCAGTACTTC. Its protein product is CASRRRSGGEETQYF.